The following is a TCR beta chain sequence with its context. The data stem from a study of blood T cell repertoires in COVID-19. Sequencing was performed with immunoSEQ multiplex PCR; in TCRdb, only in-frame clones are kept and a portion is missing. The repertoire includes fewer than 250,000 clones, 65% to 90% of them detected once, and 3% to 4% sits in the top ten. Participants were placed into cohorts based on the clinical history they reported. Germline-derived CDR1 and CDR2 are LNHDA and SQIVND (reference sequence). V was clipped by 4 bases and J by 5 bases; unmatched bases: 10. This CDR3 is 15 amino acids long.

This TCR came from a woman between 35 and 50 years old with acute COVID-19. The sequenced sample consisted of PBMCs or T cells enriched from blood (not recorded which). The chain recombines TRBV19 with TRBJ2-7, with 8 bases that match TRBD2. The DNA of the CDR3 is TGTGCCAGTAGTAAGGAGGTTAGCGGGACTGACGAGCAGTACTTC. Encoded protein: CASSKEVSGTDEQYF.